This T cell receptor (beta chain) was found in a study of metastatic and nonmetastatic thyroid tumors. Study details: Samples came from malignant and benign thyroid patients, and repertoires were compared across blood and tumor or nodule tissue. The study's findings and limits: Reportedly, malignant thyroid tumors had significantly higher TCR beta diversity than benign nodules, in blood and tumor.

On this clone: Its antigen is not identified. One end of the junction fails to match germline, which may point to a read error.

Authors' processing steps: To classify distant metastasis in papillary thyroid cancer, a model was built from CDR3 differences across clinicopathological groups. TCRdb re-processed the PCR reads through MiXCR. TCRdb assigned the V and J calls; the authors' analysis was not used. This sample has roughly 40,000 clones, with about a sixth found just once. The germline CDR1 and CDR2 sequences are SNHLY and FYNNEI. The CDR3 contains 12 residues. None of the patients had undergone any treatment ahead of thyroid surgery. This TCR came from a female donor with papillary thyroid cancer or a benign thyroid nodule (not recorded which). Some clones in this sample may be carry-over from other donors' samples. The J gene is TRBJ2-2, the V gene TRBV2; perhaps TRBD2 as D (5 bases). The sequencing sample was made of blood. CDR3 in DNA: TGTGCCAGCAGTCAGTGGACCGGGGAGCTTTTTTTT. Translating gives CASSQWTGELFF.